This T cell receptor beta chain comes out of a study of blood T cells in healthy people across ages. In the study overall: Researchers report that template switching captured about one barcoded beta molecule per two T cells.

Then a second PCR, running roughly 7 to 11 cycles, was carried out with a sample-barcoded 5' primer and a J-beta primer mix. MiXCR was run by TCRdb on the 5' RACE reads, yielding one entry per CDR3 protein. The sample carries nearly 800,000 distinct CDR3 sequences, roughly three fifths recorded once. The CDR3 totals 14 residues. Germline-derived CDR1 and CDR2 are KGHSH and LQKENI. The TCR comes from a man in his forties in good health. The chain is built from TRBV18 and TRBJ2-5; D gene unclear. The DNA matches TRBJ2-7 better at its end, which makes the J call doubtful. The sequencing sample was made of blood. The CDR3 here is CASSPRGFPYEQYF. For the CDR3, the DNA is TGTGCCAGCTCACCACGAGGATTCCCCTACGAGCAGTACTTC.